This T cell receptor beta chain originates from a study of cytomegalovirus exposure and HLA in healthy donors. Points from the study as a whole: TCR beta sequences reportedly predicted most subjects' HLA-A and HLA-B alleles accurately. Clonal expansion was found to be greater in HLA-associated TCR beta chains than in equally common others in a later analysis. TRBV6-2, TRBV6-3 and some other V segments were unresolvable in 87-base-pair reads. In a later analysis, TCR association rates varied by HLA locus: DRB1 most, HLA-C fewest.

After removal of 0 bases from V and 4 bases from J, the junction contained 5 bases not matched to a gene. The CDR3 has 15 residues. The V gene's germline CDR1 is SGHNT and CDR2 YYREEE (reference sequence). Remarks on this clone: Its target is unknown.

PCR amplification relied on 60 Vbeta primers (plus 13 Jbeta primers). The method was immunoSEQ multiplex PCR; TCRdb's version includes in-frame clones alone and lacks a portion of them. This sample has 100,000 to 150,000 clones, with roughly four fifths found just once. The chain uses TRBV5-4 and TRBJ2-5; 8 bases line up with TRBD1. This receptor was identified in a boy younger than 18 in good health and CMV-seronegative. Sequenced: PBMCs. The CDR3 DNA follows: TGTGCCAGCAGCTTGGCCGGGGACAGGAGAGAGACCCAGTACTTC. Protein product: CASSLAGDRRETQYF.